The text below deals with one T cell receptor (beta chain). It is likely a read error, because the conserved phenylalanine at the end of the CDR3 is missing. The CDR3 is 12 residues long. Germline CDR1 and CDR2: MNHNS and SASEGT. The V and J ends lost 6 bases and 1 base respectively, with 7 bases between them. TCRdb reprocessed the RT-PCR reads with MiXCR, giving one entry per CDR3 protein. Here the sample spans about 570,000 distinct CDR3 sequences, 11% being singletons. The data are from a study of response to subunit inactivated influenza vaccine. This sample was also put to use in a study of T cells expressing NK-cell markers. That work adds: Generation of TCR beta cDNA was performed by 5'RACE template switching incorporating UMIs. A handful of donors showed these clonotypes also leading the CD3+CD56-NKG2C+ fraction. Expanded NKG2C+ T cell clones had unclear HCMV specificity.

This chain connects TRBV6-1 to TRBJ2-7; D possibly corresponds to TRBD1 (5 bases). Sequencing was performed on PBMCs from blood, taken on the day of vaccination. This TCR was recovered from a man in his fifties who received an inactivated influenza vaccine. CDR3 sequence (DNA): TGTGCCAGCAGCAGGGTTTCCTACGAGCAGTACCTC. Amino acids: CASSRVSYEQYL.